This T cell receptor (beta chain) was profiled in a study of graft-versus-host responses after intestinal transplantation. Sequencing used immunoSEQ multiplex PCR; TCRdb keeps in-frame clones, though not all of them. The table lists about 94,000 clones, roughly 90% of them singletons. As for this clone: The antigen remains undetermined.

V was clipped by 0 bases and J by 7 bases; unmatched bases: 4. The CDR3 is made up of 16 amino acids. In germline, CDR1 is MNHEY, CDR2 SVGAGI. This sample comprised unstimulated CD8+ T cells sorted from spleen or lymph node cells, obtained before intestinal transplant. The sequence derives from a human donor who received an intestinal transplant. V and J are TRBV6-5 and TRBJ2-1; 12 bases match TRBD2. The CDR3 DNA reads as TGTGCCAGCAGTTACTCGGCTGGGACTAGCGGGAATGAGCAGTTCTTC. Protein product: CASSYSAGTSGNEQFF.